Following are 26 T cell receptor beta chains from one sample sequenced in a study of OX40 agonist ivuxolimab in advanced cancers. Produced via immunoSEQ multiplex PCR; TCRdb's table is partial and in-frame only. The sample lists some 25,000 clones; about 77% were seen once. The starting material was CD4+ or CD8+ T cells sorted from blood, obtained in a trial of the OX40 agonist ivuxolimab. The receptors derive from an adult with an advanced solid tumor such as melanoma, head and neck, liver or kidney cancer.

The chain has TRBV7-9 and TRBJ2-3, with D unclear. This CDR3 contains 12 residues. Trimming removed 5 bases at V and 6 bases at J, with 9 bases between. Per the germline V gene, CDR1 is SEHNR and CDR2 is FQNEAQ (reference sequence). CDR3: CASSASADTQYF. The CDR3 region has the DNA TGTGCCAGCAGCGCTTCGGCGGATACGCAGTATTTT.

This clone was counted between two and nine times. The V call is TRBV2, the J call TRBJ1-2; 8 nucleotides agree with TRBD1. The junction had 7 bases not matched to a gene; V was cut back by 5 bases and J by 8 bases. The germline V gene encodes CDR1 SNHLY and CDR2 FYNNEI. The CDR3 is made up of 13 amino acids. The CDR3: CASSPPDRDGYTF. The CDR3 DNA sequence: TGTGCCAGCAGTCCCCCGGACAGGGACGGCTACACCTTC.

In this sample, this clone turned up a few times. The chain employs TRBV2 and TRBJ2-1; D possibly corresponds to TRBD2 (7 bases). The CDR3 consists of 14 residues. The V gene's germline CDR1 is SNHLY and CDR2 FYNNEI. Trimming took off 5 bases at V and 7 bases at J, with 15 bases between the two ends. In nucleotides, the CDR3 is TGTGCCAGCAGTCCCGGGGAGGGGGGAAATGAGCAGTTCTTC. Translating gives CASSPGEGGNEQFF. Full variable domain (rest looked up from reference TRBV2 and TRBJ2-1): EPEVTQTPSHQVTQMGQEVILRCVPISNHLYFYWYRQILGQKVEFLVSFYNNEISEKSEIFDDQFSVERPDGSNFTLKIRSTKLEDSAMYFCASSPGEGGNEQFFGPGTRLTVL.

CDR3: CASSPGLIYGYTF. Written as DNA, the CDR3 is TGTGCCAGCAGCCCAGGACTGATCTATGGCTACACCTTC. The V call is TRBV28, the J call TRBJ1-2; D call uncertain. Trimming removed 6 bases at V and 4 bases at J, with 12 bases between. The CDR3 has 13 amino acids. CDR1 MDHEN and CDR2 SYDVKM come from the germline V gene.

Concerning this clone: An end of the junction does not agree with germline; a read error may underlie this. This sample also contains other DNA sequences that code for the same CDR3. CDR3 sequence: CASGTPFANTGELFF. The DNA of the CDR3 is TGTGCCAGCGGTACCCCGTTCGCGAATACCGGGGAGCTGTTTTTT. The rearrangement links TRBV28 to TRBJ2-2; D is undetermined. The CDR3 runs to 15 residues. Germline lookup yields CDR1 MDHEN and CDR2 SYDVKM.

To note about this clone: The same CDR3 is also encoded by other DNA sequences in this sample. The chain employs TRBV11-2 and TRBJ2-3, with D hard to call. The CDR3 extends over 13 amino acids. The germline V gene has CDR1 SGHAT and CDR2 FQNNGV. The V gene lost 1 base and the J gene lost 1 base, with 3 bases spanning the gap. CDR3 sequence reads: CASSLAGTDTQYF. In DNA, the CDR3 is TGTGCCAGCAGCTTAGCCGGCACAGATACGCAGTATTTT.

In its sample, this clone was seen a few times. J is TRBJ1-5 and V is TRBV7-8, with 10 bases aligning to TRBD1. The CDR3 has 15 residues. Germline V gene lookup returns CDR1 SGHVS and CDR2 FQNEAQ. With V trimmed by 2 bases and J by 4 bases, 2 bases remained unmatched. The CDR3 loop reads CASSLQDRGNQPQHF. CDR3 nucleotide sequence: TGTGCCAGCAGCTTACAGGACAGGGGGAATCAGCCCCAGCATTTT.

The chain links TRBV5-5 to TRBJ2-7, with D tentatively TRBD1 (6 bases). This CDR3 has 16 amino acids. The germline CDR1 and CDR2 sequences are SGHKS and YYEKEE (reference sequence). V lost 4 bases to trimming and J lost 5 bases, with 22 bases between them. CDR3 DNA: TGTGCCAGCAGCCCTGGGGGCAGGTGGCGCAACAACGAGCAGTACTTC. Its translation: CASSPGGRWRNNEQYF.

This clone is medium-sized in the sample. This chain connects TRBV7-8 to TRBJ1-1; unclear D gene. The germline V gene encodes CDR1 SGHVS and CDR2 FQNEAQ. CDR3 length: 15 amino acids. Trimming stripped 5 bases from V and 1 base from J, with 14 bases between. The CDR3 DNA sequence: TGTGCCAGCAGCCCACCCCGGGGTTCGAACACTGAAGCTTTCTTT. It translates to CASSPPRGSNTEAFF.

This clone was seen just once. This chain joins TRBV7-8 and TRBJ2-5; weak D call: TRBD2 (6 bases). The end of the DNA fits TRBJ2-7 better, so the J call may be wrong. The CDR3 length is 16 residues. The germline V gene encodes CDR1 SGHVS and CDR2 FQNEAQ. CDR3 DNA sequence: TGTGCCAGCAGTTTCGGAGCCCCCGGGAGCTCCTACGAGCAGTACTTC. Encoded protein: CASSFGAPGSSYEQYF.

The CDR3 region has the DNA TGCGCCAGCAGCCAAGCACAGGGGGCGAGGAATAACTATGGCTACACCTTC. It yields the protein CASSQAQGARNNYGYTF. The V call is TRBV4-1, the J call TRBJ1-2; 9 nucleotides line up with TRBD1. The CDR3 runs 17 residues. The ends lost 1 base at V and 1 base at J; junction bases unmatched: 7. CDR1 and CDR2 (germline): MGHRA, YSYEKL.

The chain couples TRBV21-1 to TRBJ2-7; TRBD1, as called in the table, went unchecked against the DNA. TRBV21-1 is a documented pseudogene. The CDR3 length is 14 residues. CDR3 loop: CARGRDRSSYEQYF. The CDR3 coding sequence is TGTGCCAGGGGCCGGGACAGGAGCTCCTACGAGCAGTACTTC.

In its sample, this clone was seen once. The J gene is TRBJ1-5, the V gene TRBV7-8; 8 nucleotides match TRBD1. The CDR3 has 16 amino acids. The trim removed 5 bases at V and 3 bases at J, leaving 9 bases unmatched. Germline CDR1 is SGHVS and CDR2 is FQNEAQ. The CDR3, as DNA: TGTGCCAGCAGCCACCGGGACAGGAATTACAATCAGCCCCAGCATTTT. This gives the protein CASSHRDRNYNQPQHF.

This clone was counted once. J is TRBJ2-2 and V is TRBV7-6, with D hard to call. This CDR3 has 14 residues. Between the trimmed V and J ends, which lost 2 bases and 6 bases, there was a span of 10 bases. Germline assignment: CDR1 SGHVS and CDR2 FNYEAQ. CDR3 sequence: CASSLLREAGELFF. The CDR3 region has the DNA TGTGCCAGCAGCTTACTGCGTGAGGCCGGGGAGCTGTTTTTT.

The CDR3 loop is CASSLPSDSSSGNTIYF. The CDR3 nucleotides read TGTGCCAGCAGCCTACCCTCCGACAGCAGCTCTGGAAACACCATATATTTT. This chain links TRBV11-2 with TRBJ1-3, with D perhaps TRBD1 (5 bases). V was pared by 5 bases and J by 0 bases, with 17 bases between. Germline assignment: CDR1 SGHAT and CDR2 FQNNGV. The CDR3 has 17 amino acids.

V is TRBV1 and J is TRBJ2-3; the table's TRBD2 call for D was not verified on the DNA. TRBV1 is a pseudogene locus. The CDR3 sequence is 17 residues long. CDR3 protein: CTSSQDLRGARADTQYF. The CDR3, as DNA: TGCACCAGCAGCCAAGATCTCCGGGGGGCCAGGGCAGATACGCAGTATTTT.

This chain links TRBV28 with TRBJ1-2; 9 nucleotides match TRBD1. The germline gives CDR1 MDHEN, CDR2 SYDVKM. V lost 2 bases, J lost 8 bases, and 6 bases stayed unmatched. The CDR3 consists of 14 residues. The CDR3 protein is CASSLTGTGRGYTF. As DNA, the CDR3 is TGTGCCAGCAGTTTAACTGGGACAGGGAGAGGCTACACCTTC.

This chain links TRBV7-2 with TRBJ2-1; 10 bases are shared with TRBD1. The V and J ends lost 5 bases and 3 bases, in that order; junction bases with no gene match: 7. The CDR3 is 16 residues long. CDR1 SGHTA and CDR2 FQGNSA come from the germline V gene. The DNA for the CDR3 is TGTGCCAGCAGCCCACCGGGACAGGGGTTCTACAATGAGCAGTTCTTC. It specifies CASSPPGQGFYNEQFF.

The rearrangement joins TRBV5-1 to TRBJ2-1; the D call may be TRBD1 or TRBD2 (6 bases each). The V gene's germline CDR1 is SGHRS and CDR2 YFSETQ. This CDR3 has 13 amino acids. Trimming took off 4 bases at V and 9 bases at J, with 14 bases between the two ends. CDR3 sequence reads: CASSVFGGTEQFF. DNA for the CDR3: TGCGCCAGCAGCGTTTTCGGGGGCACTGAGCAGTTCTTC.

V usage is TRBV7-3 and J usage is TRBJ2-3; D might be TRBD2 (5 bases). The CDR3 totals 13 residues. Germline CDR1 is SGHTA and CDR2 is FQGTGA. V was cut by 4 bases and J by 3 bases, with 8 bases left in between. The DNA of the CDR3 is TGTGCCAGCAGCTCGGACTTTACAGATACGCAGTATTTT. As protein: CASSSDFTDTQYF.

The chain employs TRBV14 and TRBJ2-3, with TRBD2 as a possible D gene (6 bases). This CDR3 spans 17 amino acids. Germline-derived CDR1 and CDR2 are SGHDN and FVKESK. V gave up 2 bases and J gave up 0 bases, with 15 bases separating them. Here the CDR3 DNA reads TGTGCCAGCAGCCAATTACGGGACTTACCTAGCACAGATACGCAGTATTTT. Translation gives CASSQLRDLPSTDTQYF. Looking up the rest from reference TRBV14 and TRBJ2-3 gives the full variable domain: EAGVTQFPSHSVIEKGQTVTLRCDPISGHDNLYWYRRVMGKEIKFLLHFVKESKQDESGMPNNRFLAERTGGTYSTLKVQPAELEDSGVYFCASSQLRDLPSTDTQYFGPGTRLTVL.

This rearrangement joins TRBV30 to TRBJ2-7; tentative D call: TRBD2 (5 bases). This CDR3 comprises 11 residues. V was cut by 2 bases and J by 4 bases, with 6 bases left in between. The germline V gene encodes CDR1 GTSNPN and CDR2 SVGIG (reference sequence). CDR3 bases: TGTGCCTGGAGTAGAGGGTACGAGCAGTACTTC. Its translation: CAWSRGYEQYF.

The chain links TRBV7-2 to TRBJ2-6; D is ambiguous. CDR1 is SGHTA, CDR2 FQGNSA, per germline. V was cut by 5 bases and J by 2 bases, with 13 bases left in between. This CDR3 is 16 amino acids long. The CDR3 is CASSRSRWTGANVLTF. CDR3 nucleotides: TGTGCCAGCAGCCGGAGTCGGTGGACTGGGGCCAACGTCCTGACTTTC.

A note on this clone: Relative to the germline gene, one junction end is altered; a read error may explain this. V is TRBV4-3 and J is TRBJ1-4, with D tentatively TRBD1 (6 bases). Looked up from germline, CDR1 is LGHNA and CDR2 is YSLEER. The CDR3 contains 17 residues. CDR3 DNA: TGCGCCAGCAGTCAAGGGGGAGGGTTGGGGGCTAATGAAAAACTGTTTTTT. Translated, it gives CASSQGGGLGANEKLFF.

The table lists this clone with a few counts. The CDR3 DNA is TGTGCCAGCAGTTTTCATCCGGGACAGGACTCCTACGAGCAGTACTTC. Residues: CASSFHPGQDSYEQYF. The chain recombines TRBV28 with TRBJ2-7; 8 bases fit TRBD1. CDR3 size: 16 residues. V trimming: 3 bases; J trimming: 0 bases; junction bases outside the gene matches: 7. Germline lookup yields CDR1 MDHEN and CDR2 SYDVKM.

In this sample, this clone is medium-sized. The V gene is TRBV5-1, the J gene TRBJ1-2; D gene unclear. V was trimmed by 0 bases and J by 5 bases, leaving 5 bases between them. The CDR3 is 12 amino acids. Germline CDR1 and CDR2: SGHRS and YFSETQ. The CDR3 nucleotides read TGCGCCAGCAGCTTGGGGGTGTATGGCTACACCTTC. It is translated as CASSLGVYGYTF.